This T cell receptor (beta chain) stems from a study of blood T cells in healthy people across ages. General observations from the study: Strong correlation existed between TCR beta diversity and naive T cell percentage. Fewer expanded clones and more diversity marked long-lived versus aged donors. Estimated diversity that came from one million T cells was considered an underestimate.

Isolating PBMCs gave at least 6.5 million of these cells per sample. This clonotype turned up a few times. No antigen is known for it. Next came a second PCR, run for about 6 to 12 cycles, which used a sample-barcoded 5' primer along with a J-beta primer mix. Via MiXCR, TCRdb re-called the 5' RACE reads, giving one row per CDR3 protein. Here the sample spans roughly 700,000 distinct CDR3 sequences, around 49% being singletons. The receptor comes from a woman in her sixties or seventies in good health. The specimen sequenced was blood.

CDR3 residues: CASSLVQGDYGYTF. The CDR3 DNA reads TGTGCCAGCAGCTTAGTTCAGGGGGACTATGGCTACACCTTC. The rearrangement joins TRBV7-2 to TRBJ1-2, with 7 bases lining up with TRBD1. This CDR3 has 14 amino acids. J was trimmed by 3 bases and V by 1 base; bases with no gene match: 2. Per the germline V gene, CDR1 is SGHTA and CDR2 is FQGNSA. Drawing the rest from reference TRBV7-2 and TRBJ1-2, the complete variable domain is GAGVSQSPSNKVTEKGKDVELRCDPISGHTALYWYRQSLGQGLEFLIYFQGNSAPDKSGLPSDRFSAERTGGSVSTLTIQRTQQEDSAVYLCASSLVQGDYGYTFGSGTRLTVV.